The source of this T cell receptor beta chain is a study of control samples from healthy donors and cancer patients. The table came from immunoSEQ multiplex PCR; TCRdb's copy has only in-frame clones and leaves some out. The sample lists 95,000 to 150,000 clones; roughly nine tenths were seen once. CDR1 is LGHNA, CDR2 YNFKEQ, per germline. This CDR3 region has 14 residues. V was pared by 3 bases and J by 7 bases, with 14 bases between. The sequence was collected from a woman aged 18-30 years in good health. The sequenced sample was blood. This chain uses TRBV4-2 with TRBJ2-3; D gene uncertain. CDR3 DNA: TGTGCCAGCAGCCAGGCCCTTAGTTCTTATACGCAGTATTTT. Amino acid sequence: CASSQALSSYTQYF.